Presented here are 13 T cell receptor beta chains from one specimen sequenced in a study of T cells in Graves' hyperthyroidism and ophthalmopathy. TCR beta CDR3 regions were amplified from RNA. The HTBI set primed first-round TCR CDR3 RT-PCR. TCRdb itself ran the multiplex PCR reads through MiXCR, one entry per CDR3 protein. Counted here are some 490,000 distinct CDR3 sequences, around a fifth occurring once; the ten biggest clones make up around 50%. Specimen: blood. Source of these receptors: a woman between 65 and 79 years old with Graves' ophthalmopathy.

V gene TRBV5-5 combines with J gene TRBJ1-1; D gene unclear. The CDR3 is made up of 13 amino acids. The germline V gene has CDR1 SGHKS and CDR2 YYEKEE (reference sequence). Trimming removed 0 bases from V and 7 bases from J, with 10 bases in between. The CDR3 DNA follows: TGTGCCAGCAGCTTGGCGATTATCGGTGAAGCTTTCTTT. Protein product: CASSLAIIGEAFF.

This clonotype came up a few times. The chain employs TRBV4-1 and TRBJ2-7, with a possible D match to TRBD2 (5 bases). The V end was cut by 0 bases, the J end by 5 bases, with 14 bases between. The CDR3 length is 15 residues. In germline, CDR1 is MGHRA, CDR2 YSYEKL. CDR3 DNA sequence: TGCGCCAGCAGCCAAGATGCTAGCTCGGGCCACGAGCAGTACTTC. This encodes CASSQDASSGHEQYF.

This clonotype occurred many times. This chain connects TRBV20-1 to TRBJ2-7, with TRBD2 identical over 13 bases. Germline-derived CDR1 and CDR2 are DFQATT and SNEGSKA (reference sequence). There are 15 residues in the CDR3. Trimming took 3 bases from V and 0 from J; bases not matched to a gene: 2. This CDR3 reads CSARTSGRSSYEQYF. CDR3 in DNA: TGCAGTGCTAGGACTAGCGGGAGGAGCTCCTACGAGCAGTACTTC.

This clonotype was observed at least ten times. The rearrangement joins TRBV28 to TRBJ1-1; TRBD1 might be the D (5 bases). This CDR3 is built from 14 residues. V was cut by 10 bases and J by 0 bases, with 15 bases left in between. Germline lookup yields CDR1 MDHEN and CDR2 SYDVKM. For the CDR3, the DNA is TGTGCCACCCGTGAGACAGACCTGAACACTGAAGCTTTCTTT. Translated: CATRETDLNTEAFF.

This clonotype was observed a handful of times. The chain employs TRBV20-1 and TRBJ1-2; the D gene is possibly TRBD1 (5 bases). Trimming cost V 1 base and J 6 bases, with 12 bases left between them. The CDR3 consists of 13 residues. Looked up from germline, CDR1 is DFQATT and CDR2 is SNEGSKA (reference sequence). The CDR3 region has the DNA TGCAGTGCTAGAGCAGAGGGGTCTAATGGCTACACCTTC. It translates to CSARAEGSNGYTF.

The gene calls are TRBV5-1 and TRBJ2-3; possibly TRBD1 for D (5 bases). V lost 0 bases and J lost 6, with 26 bases in between. The CDR3 is 19 amino acids. From germline, CDR1 is SGHRS and CDR2 YFSETQ. In DNA, the CDR3 is TGCGCCAGCAGCTTGGGCTCTGCGCAGGGTCTGACTTGGGGCGATACGCAGTATTTT. This codes for CASSLGSAQGLTWGDTQYF.

This clonotype has a handful of counts. The rearrangement uses TRBV6-1 and TRBJ2-5; D possibly corresponds to TRBD1 (5 bases). Germline V gene lookup returns CDR1 MNHNS and CDR2 SASEGT. V was cut by 5 bases and J by 2 bases, with 12 bases left in between. The CDR3 is 14 residues long. This CDR3 reads CASSRRQLQETQYF. The CDR3 nucleotides are TGTGCCAGCAGTAGGAGACAGCTACAAGAGACCCAGTACTTC.

This rearrangement joins TRBV28 to TRBJ2-5, with D perhaps assigned TRBD1 or TRBD2 (5 bases each). CDR1 is MDHEN and CDR2 is SYDVKM in the germline V gene. With 6 bases removed from V and 5 bases from J, the gap between germline ends came to 22 bases. The CDR3 is 16 amino acids. As DNA, the CDR3 is TGTGCCAGCAGCCATCGGGGCTGGGCCCTCAGGGAGACCCAGTACTTC. Amino acids: CASSHRGWALRETQYF.

The V call is TRBV7-8, the J call TRBJ2-7, with TRBD1 matching over 9 bases. V was pared by 8 bases and J by 1 base, with 0 bases of the junction left unmatched. The CDR3 is made up of 12 amino acids. Germline V gives CDR1 SGHVS, CDR2 FQNEAQ. The CDR3, as DNA: TGTGCCAGCGGGACAGGGTCCTACGAGCAGTACTTC. It yields the protein CASGTGSYEQYF.

The sample holds a few counts of this clonotype. The CDR3 protein is CASRRGGVDTQYF. CDR3 in DNA: TGTGCCAGCAGGAGAGGGGGTGTAGATACGCAGTATTTT. The J gene is TRBJ2-3, the V gene TRBV2; TRBD1 is a possible D gene (6 bases). The germline V and J ends were trimmed by 6 bases and 5 bases, with 12 bases remaining between them. The CDR3 has 13 amino acids. Germline CDR1 reads SNHLY; CDR2 reads FYNNEI.

The chain employs TRBV30 and TRBJ2-3, with 10 bases fitting TRBD2. Germline V lookup: CDR1 GTSNPN, CDR2 SVGIG (reference sequence). This CDR3 is built from 14 residues. V lost 3 bases and J lost 0; bases outside the gene matches: 0. The CDR3 nucleotides are TGTGCCTGGAGACTAGCGGGAAGCACAGATACGCAGTATTTT. It yields the protein CAWRLAGSTDTQYF.

This clonotype was recorded many times. V gene TRBV6-1 combines with J gene TRBJ1-1; the match to TRBD1 covers 9 bases. Trimming at V came to 2 bases and at J to 4 bases, leaving 5 bases not matched to a gene. This CDR3 contains 15 residues. Per germline, CDR1 MNHNS and CDR2 SASEGT. In DNA form, the CDR3 reads TGTGCCAGCAGTGAAACGGGACAGGGTATCACTGAAGCTTTCTTT. This codes for CASSETGQGITEAFF.

This clonotype has only a few counts. The chain couples TRBV3-1 to TRBJ1-1, with unresolved D. Trimming shortened V by 11 bases and J by 6 bases, and 13 bases separated the two germline ends. Germline V lookup: CDR1 LGHDT, CDR2 YNNKEL (reference sequence). The CDR3 has 11 amino acids. Here the CDR3 reads CASEGGAEAFF. DNA for the CDR3: TGTGCCTCGGAGGGCGGGGCTGAAGCTTTCTTT.